This record covers a single T cell receptor beta chain. This sample is part of a study of blood T cell repertoires in COVID-19. CDR3 length: 14 amino acids. In germline, CDR1 is SGHKS, CDR2 YYEKEE (reference sequence). V lost 1 base to trimming and J lost 1 base, with 6 bases between them. Repertoires were generated with immunoSEQ multiplex PCR, while TCRdb's copy carries only in-frame clones and drops some. The table includes around 250,000 clones, roughly 88% detected once. This receptor was obtained from a woman in her forties or fifties who had recovered from COVID-19. The genes are TRBV5-5 and TRBJ1-3; no reliable D call. The specimen was PBMCs or T cells enriched from blood (not recorded which). Here the CDR3 reads CASSLLSSGNTIYF. DNA for the CDR3: TGTGCCAGCAGCTTGCTTAGTTCTGGAAACACCATATATTTT.